This T cell receptor beta chain was observed in a study of graft-versus-host responses after intestinal transplantation (dated by TCRdb to about 2021). About the investigation overall: Recipients received multivisceral, liver-intestinal, or isolated intestinal transplants. Alloreactive clones were identified by sequencing pre-transplant mixed lymphocyte reaction products and comparing them with unstimulated pre-transplant donor and recipient T cells. After intestinal transplantation, graft-versus-host and host-versus-graft alloreactive T cell clones in the graft, circulation and bone marrow were tracked using bulk TCR-beta CDR3 sequencing. A cohort of approximately 23 intestinal transplant recipients, including one retransplant, was enrolled, and 3 patients lacking pretransplant specimens were excluded. Samples from three later patients were sequenced in-house on an Illumina MiSeq with MiXCR processing rather than by the commercial service. A peak of at least 4% donor T cells among recipient peripheral blood mononuclear cells was the definition used for donor T cell macrochimerism. Anti-thymocyte globulin induction was given to all recipients, followed by maintenance tacrolimus and steroids for 3 to 4 years.

After transplant, bone marrow was aspirated from the posterior iliac crest or from another site chosen by the physician. Of note for this clone: No cognate antigen has been identified for it. Base qualities are not recorded, but no much larger clone differs from it by a single base.

Study-wide findings and limitations: GvH clones were detected in recipient bone marrow, and some of these GvH clones were observed earlier in ileal mucosa or blood, consistent with an intestinal mucosal origin. In patients with donor T cell macrochimerism, the allografts had high GvH to HvG T cell clonal ratios. Peak levels of circulating GvH clones were associated with declines in HvG clones early after transplant. The relatively low number and heterogeneity of intestinal transplant patients limited the conclusions.

Including the terminal cysteine and phenylalanine, the CDR3 comprises 13 residues. The sequence is cut down to CDR3 DNA, 39 bases in frame from base 1. The germline V gene supplies CDR1 LGHNT and CDR2 FRNRAP. The library was obtained by the immunoSEQ multiplex PCR assay. For most patients, genomic DNA was subjected to high-throughput TCR-beta CDR3 sequencing by Adaptive Biotechnologies. Turning to the authors' computational methods: Adaptive's ImmunoSEQ software was the source of the TCR sequencing data for over 15 patients, while a few other patients were processed with MiXCR and VDJtools. CDR3 nucleotide sequences shared by donor and recipient were removed because the origin of these sequences could not be assigned. To count as alloreactive, a clone needed at least 2-fold expansion over unstimulated cells and a minimum CFSE-low frequency of 0.002% (template counts) or 0.001% (read counts). Mappable clones were those detected in sequenced pre-transplant spleen, lymph node, or MLR CFSE-low populations of the donor or recipient. Cumulative frequency of alloreactive clones was calculated as a percentage of all sequences weighted by copy number. Sourced from immuneACCESS, this table was stored by TCRdb with only in-frame sequences that have V and J called. A share of the clones is absent; for the studies checked, an unresolved V gene accounts for under half, and the remainder has no known explanation. The DNA gave D and trimming, while V, J and clone size come from that table. The sample table lists about 69,000 clones, over 85% of them with a count of one. The ten largest make up 6.7% of the sample.

Sequencing was performed on bone marrow, taken 734 days after intestinal transplantation. The TCR originated in a human patient who received an intestinal transplant, so some T cells may come from the graft donor. The chain links TRBV12-5 with TRBJ2-2; 8 nucleotides in the junction match TRBD2. This receptor carries the CDR3 CAGLREGTGELFF. The base sequence is TGTGCCGGACTACGGGAGGGCACCGGGGAGCTGTTTTTT.